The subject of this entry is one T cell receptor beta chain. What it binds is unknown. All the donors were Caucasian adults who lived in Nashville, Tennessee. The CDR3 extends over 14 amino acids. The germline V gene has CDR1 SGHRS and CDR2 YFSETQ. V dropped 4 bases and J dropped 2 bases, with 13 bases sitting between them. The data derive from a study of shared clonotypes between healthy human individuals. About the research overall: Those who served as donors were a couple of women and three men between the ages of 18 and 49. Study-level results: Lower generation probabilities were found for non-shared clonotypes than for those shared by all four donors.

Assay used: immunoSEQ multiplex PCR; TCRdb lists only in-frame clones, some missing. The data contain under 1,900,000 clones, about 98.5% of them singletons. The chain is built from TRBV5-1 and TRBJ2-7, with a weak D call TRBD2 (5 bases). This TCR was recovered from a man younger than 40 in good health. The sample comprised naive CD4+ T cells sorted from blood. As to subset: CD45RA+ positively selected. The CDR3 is CASSRRDSAYEQYF. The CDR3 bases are TGCGCCAGCAGCCGACGGGATTCCGCCTACGAGCAGTACTTC. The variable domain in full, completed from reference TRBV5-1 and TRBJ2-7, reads KAGVTQTPRYLIKTRGQQVTLSCSPISGHRSVSWYQQTPGQGLQFLFEYFSETQRNKGNFPGRFSGRQFSNSRSEMNVSTLELGDSALYLCASSRRDSAYEQYFGPGTRLTVT.